Detailed here is one TCR beta chain. These data come from a study of monozygotic twins with inflammatory bowel disease. TCRdb reworked the 5' RACE reads into one entry per CDR3 protein, no DNA. The table for this sample gives roughly 90,000 distinct CDR3 sequences. The CDR3 covers 11 residues. Looked up from germline, CDR1 is MNHNS and CDR2 is SASEGT. The sample consisted of blood. V is TRBV6-1 and J is TRBJ1-2. The TCR originated in a human donor with ulcerative colitis or Crohn's disease, or a healthy co-twin of an affected twin (not recorded which). The CDR3 sequence is CASSAYMGYTF.